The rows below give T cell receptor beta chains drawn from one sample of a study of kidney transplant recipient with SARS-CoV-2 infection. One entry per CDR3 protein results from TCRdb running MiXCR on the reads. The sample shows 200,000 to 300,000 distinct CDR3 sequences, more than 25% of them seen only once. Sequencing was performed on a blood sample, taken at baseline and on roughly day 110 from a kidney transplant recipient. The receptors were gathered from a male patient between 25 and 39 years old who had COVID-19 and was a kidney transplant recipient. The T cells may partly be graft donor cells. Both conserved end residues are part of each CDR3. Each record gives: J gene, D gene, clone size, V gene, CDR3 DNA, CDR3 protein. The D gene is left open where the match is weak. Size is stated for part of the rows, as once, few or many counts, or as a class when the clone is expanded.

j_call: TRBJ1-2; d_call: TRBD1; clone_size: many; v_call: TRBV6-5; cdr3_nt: TGTGCCAGCACCAAAACGACGACAGGGGGGTATGGCTACACCTTC; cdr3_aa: CASTKTTTGGYGYTF
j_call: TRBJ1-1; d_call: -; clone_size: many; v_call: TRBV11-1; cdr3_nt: TGTGCCAGCAGGCAAGAGAGGGGTATTCGGAACACTGAAGCTTTCTTT; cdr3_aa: CASRQERGIRNTEAFF
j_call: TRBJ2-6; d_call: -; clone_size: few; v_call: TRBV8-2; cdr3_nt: TGTGGCAGGTTATGTAGGATAACACAAAGTCGGGCCAACGTCCTGACTTTC; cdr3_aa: CGRLCRITQSRANVLTF
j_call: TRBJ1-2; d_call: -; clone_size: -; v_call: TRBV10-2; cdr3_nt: TGCGCCAGCAGTAGAAAGGGCACTTCTAGAAAGACCTATGGCTACACCTTC; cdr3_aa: CASSRKGTSRKTYGYTF
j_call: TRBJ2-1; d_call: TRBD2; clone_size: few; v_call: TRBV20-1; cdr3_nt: TGCAGTGCTAGGCGGGAGGGCCGAGGGTACAATGAGCAGTTCTTC; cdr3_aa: CSARREGRGYNEQFF
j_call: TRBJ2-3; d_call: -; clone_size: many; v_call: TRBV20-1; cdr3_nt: TGCAGTGCTAGAGAGGCAAGTGGTACGCAGTATTTT; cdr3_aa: CSAREASGTQYF
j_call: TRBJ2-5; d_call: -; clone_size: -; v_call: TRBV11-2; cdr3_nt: TGTGCCAGCAGCTCGCTGGACTCAGGGGGGGAGACCCAGTACTTC; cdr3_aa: CASSSLDSGGETQYF
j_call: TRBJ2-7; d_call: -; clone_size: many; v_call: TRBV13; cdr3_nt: TGTGCCAGCAGCCCAAGGCCGGGATACGAGCAGTACTTC; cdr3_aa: CASSPRPGYEQYF
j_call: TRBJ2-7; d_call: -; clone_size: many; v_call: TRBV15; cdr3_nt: TGTGCCACCAGCAGAGACAGGGACTCCTACGAGCAGTACTTC; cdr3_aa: CATSRDRDSYEQYF
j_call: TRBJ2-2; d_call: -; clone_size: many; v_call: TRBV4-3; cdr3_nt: TGCGCCAGCAGCCAGGCAACAGGTGTGGACACCGGGGAGCTGTTTTTT; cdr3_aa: CASSQATGVDTGELFF
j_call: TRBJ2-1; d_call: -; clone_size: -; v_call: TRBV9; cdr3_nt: TGTGCCAGCAGCGTAGAACCGGACTCCTCCTACAATGAGCAGTTCTTC; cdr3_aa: CASSVEPDSSYNEQFF
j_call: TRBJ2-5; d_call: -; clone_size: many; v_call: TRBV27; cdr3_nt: TGTGCCAGCAGTTTATGGGGCAGGCGAGAGACCCAGTACTTC; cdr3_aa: CASSLWGRRETQYF
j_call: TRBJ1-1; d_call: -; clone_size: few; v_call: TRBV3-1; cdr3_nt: TGTGCCAGCAGCGAGGGTACTCCCATTTCAATTCACACTGAAGCTTTCTTT; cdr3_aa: CASSEGTPISIHTEAFF
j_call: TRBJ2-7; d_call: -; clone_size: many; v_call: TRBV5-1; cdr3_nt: TGTGCCAGCAGCTTAGGCGACAGCTCCTACGAGCAGTACTTC; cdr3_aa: CASSLGDSSYEQYF
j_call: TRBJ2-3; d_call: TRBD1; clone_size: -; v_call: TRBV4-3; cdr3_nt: TGCGCCAGCAGCCCAGGGGGCGGGGGCACAGATACGCAGTATTTT; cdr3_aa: CASSPGGGGTDTQYF
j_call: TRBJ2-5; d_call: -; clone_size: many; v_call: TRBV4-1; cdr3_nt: TGCGCCAGCAGCCAAGATCTTGGCAGGGGAGAGACCCAGTACTTC; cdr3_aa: CASSQDLGRGETQYF
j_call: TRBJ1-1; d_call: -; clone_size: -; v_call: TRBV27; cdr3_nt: TGTGCCGGCAGTTTAGTCCAGGGGAGGGGAGCTTTCTTT; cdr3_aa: CAGSLVQGRGAFF
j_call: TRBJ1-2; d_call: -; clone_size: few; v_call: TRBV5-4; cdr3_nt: TGTGCCAGCTTGCTACCCGTACCAGGAAAGACCTATGGCTACACCTTC; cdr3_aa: CASLLPVPGKTYGYTF
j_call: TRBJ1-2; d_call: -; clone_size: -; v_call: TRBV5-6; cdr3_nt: TGTGCCAGCGAATTTTTCAATAGTCAAGAGACCTATGGCTACACCTTC; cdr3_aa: CASEFFNSQETYGYTF
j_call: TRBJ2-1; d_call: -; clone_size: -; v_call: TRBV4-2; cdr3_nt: TGTGCCAGCAGCCAAGATTTTGCTAGCGATAGTTTTTACAATGAGCAGTTCTTC; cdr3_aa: CASSQDFASDSFYNEQFF
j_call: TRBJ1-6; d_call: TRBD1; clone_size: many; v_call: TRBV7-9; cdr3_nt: TGTGCCAGCAGCCTGACAGGGGGCGCGAGTTCACCCCTCCACTTT; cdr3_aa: CASSLTGGASSPLHF
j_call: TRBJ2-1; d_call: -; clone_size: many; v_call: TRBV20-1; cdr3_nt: TGCAGTGCTACGGTACTCGGGAGCTCCTACAATGAGCAGTTCTTC; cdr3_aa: CSATVLGSSYNEQFF
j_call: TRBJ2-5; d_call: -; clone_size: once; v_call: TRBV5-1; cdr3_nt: TGCGCCAGCAGCTGGATCAGCGGCCAAGAGGCCCAGTACTTC; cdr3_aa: CASSWISGQEAQYF
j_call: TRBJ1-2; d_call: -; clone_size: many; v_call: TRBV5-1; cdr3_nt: TGCGCCAGCAGCTCTTGGGACAAGGACAACTATGGCTACACCTTC; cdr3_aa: CASSSWDKDNYGYTF
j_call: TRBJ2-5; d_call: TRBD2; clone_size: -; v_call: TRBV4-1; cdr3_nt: TGCGCCAGCAGCCAAGATCGGCTAGCGGGAATACAAGAGACCCAGTACTTC; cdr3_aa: CASSQDRLAGIQETQYF